Shown below are 27 T cell receptor beta chains from a single sample sequenced in a study of spatial heterogeneity in lung cancer. Indicated time point: sample taken at primary tumor resection. One entry per CDR3 protein results from TCRdb running MiXCR on the 5' RACE reads. The sample shows 60,000 to 75,000 distinct CDR3 sequences, under 7.5% of them seen only once. The sequences come from PBMCs, collected at surgery. The receptor source for this set is a female donor with early-stage non-small cell lung cancer.

There are a few counts of this clonotype. The chain employs TRBV5-4 and TRBJ2-7, with D possibly being TRBD1 or TRBD2 (6 bases each). The germline CDR1 and CDR2 sequences are SGHNT and YYREEE (reference sequence). Trimming pared 0 bases from V and 4 bases from J, leaving 17 bases between. The CDR3 loop spans 16 amino acids. The CDR3 sequence: CASSLGGAPGDYEQYF. CDR3 nucleotides: TGTGCCAGCAGCTTGGGGGGGGCCCCCGGAGATTACGAGCAGTACTTC.

This rearrangement joins TRBV5-8 to TRBJ2-1, with 8 positions matching TRBD1. The CDR3 is made up of 14 amino acids. The J segment lost 3 bases and the V segment lost 4 bases, leaving 3 bases of the junction unmatched. Germline V CDR1 and CDR2: SGHTS, YDEGEE. CDR3 in DNA: TGTGCCAGCAGCCCGGGACAGGTCTACAATGAGCAGTTCTTC. The encoded protein is CASSPGQVYNEQFF.

This clonotype has ten or more counts. The gene calls are TRBV6-5 and TRBJ2-3, with TRBD2 identical over 9 bases. Germline-derived CDR1 and CDR2 are MNHEY and SVGAGI. The J segment lost 4 bases and the V segment lost 5 bases, leaving 10 bases of the junction unmatched. The CDR3 is 16 residues long. As DNA, the CDR3 is TGTGCCAGCAGTCTTTTGGGCGGGAGGGCCCCAGATACGCAGTATTTT. Encoded protein: CASSLLGGRAPDTQYF.

This clonotype was found many times. CDR3 in DNA: TGCAGCGTTGACCCTAGCGGGGACACAGATACGCAGTATTTT. Encoded protein: CSVDPSGDTDTQYF. The genes are TRBV29-1 and TRBJ2-3; 9 nucleotides agree with TRBD2. Trimming removed 3 bases from V and 2 bases from J; junction bases left unmatched: 3. There are 14 residues in the CDR3. CDR1 SQVTM and CDR2 ANQGSEA come from the germline V gene.

Ten or more counts support this clonotype. This chain joins TRBV10-3 and TRBJ1-5, with 8 bases fitting TRBD1. The CDR3 has 13 residues. J gave up 5 bases and V 10 bases, and 7 bases lay outside the gene matches. Germline-derived CDR1 and CDR2 are ENHRY and SYGVKD. The CDR3 loop is CATGQGGHQPQHF. CDR3 DNA sequence: TGTGCCACCGGACAGGGTGGTCATCAGCCCCAGCATTTT.

This clonotype appeared many times. The chain is built from TRBV27 and TRBJ1-1; TRBD1 matches at 9 bases. V lost 5 bases and J lost 1; bases outside the gene matches: 11. Germline V gives CDR1 MNHEY, CDR2 SMNVEV (reference sequence). The CDR3 runs 17 residues. The CDR3: CASSTYAGTGTNTEAFF. The CDR3 DNA reads as TGTGCCAGCAGTACCTACGCCGGGACAGGGACGAACACTGAAGCTTTCTTT.

This clonotype has at least ten counts. Here the CDR3 reads CASSPEGGGGANVLTF. CDR3 bases: TGTGCCAGCAGCCCGGAAGGGGGCGGTGGGGCCAACGTCCTGACTTTC. The chain couples TRBV12-3 or TRBV12-4 to TRBJ2-6, with 7 positions matching TRBD1. V gave up 6 bases and J gave up 3 bases; unmatched junction bases: 8. The CDR3 is 16 residues long.

This clonotype has a count of ten or more. The gene calls are TRBV10-2 and TRBJ1-5; the match to TRBD1 covers 10 bases. With V trimmed by 6 bases and J by 0 bases, 8 bases remained unmatched. The germline V gene encodes CDR1 WSHSY and CDR2 SAAADI. The CDR3 length is 17 residues. CDR3 sequence: CASSSDRGDLSNQPQHF. In nucleotides, the CDR3 is TGCGCCAGCAGCTCGGACAGGGGGGACCTTAGCAATCAGCCCCAGCATTTT.

This clonotype was seen at least ten times. The gene calls are TRBV12-3 or TRBV12-4 and TRBJ1-1; weak D call: TRBD1 (5 bases). The CDR3 has 15 amino acids. V was shortened by 6 bases and J by 1 base, with 15 bases between the two germline ends. The CDR3 loop is CASRAQVWANTEAFF. CDR3 bases: TGTGCCAGCAGGGCACAGGTGTGGGCGAACACTGAAGCTTTCTTT.

The V call is TRBV6-5, the J call TRBJ1-5, with TRBD1 matching 8 bases. The germline V gene has CDR1 MNHEY and CDR2 SVGAGI. The CDR3 covers 15 residues. V gave up 2 bases and J gave up 6 bases; unmatched junction bases: 6. This CDR3 reads CASSYTGQGSQPQHF. The CDR3 nucleotides read TGTGCCAGCAGTTACACCGGACAGGGTAGTCAGCCCCAGCATTTT.

This clonotype showed up many times. The chain employs TRBV6-1 and TRBJ2-7, with D possibly being TRBD1 (5 bases). The CDR3 covers 12 residues. The germline V gene has CDR1 MNHNS and CDR2 SASEGT. Trimming shortened V by 5 bases and J by 5 bases, and 10 bases separated the two germline ends. The CDR3 DNA reads TGTGCCAGCAGTCTAAGGGGTGACGAGCAGTACGTC. Translated, it gives CASSLRGDEQYV.

This clonotype has ten or more counts. The rearrangement uses TRBV29-1 and TRBJ2-4; 10 nucleotides match TRBD2. V lost 4 bases, J lost 7 bases, and 10 bases stayed unmatched. The CDR3 extends over 15 amino acids. CDR1 and CDR2 (germline): SQVTM, ANQGSEA. CDR3 amino acids: CSVVLAGKIMNIQYF. CDR3 nucleotide sequence: TGCAGCGTTGTACTAGCGGGAAAAATCATGAACATTCAGTACTTC.

This clonotype was detected a few times. The chain has TRBV5-6 and TRBJ2-3; 8 nucleotides agree with TRBD2. Germline CDR1 reads SGHDT; CDR2 reads YYEEEE. The CDR3 is made up of 16 amino acids. Trimming cost V 1 base and J 3 bases; bases outside gene matches: 7. The CDR3 DNA reads as TGTGCCAGCAGCTTGATACGGTCTAGCGGGACAGATACGCAGTATTTT. It specifies CASSLIRSSGTDTQYF.

In this sample, this clonotype turned up many times. V gene TRBV5-4 combines with J gene TRBJ2-3; 10 bases fit TRBD2. Germline V gives CDR1 SGHNT, CDR2 YYREEE (reference sequence). This CDR3 spans 15 amino acids. The trim removed 7 bases at V and 1 base at J, leaving 6 bases unmatched. CDR3 sequence: CASRIAGGRTDTQYF. The CDR3 DNA reads as TGTGCCAGCCGCATAGCGGGAGGCCGCACAGATACGCAGTATTTT.

This clonotype was seen repeatedly, ten times or more. This chain links TRBV28 with TRBJ2-2, with 9 nucleotides matching TRBD2. V shed 2 bases and J 5 bases; nucleotides not matched to a gene: 9. In germline, CDR1 is MDHEN, CDR2 SYDVKM. The CDR3 runs to 17 residues. Here the CDR3 reads CASSLIASGDFTGELFF. In DNA form, the CDR3 reads TGTGCCAGCAGTTTAATAGCTAGCGGGGATTTTACCGGGGAGCTGTTTTTT.

This clonotype was counted many times. V gene TRBV5-1 combines with J gene TRBJ2-3, with D hard to call. Trimming pared 3 bases from V and 1 base from J, leaving 3 bases between. The CDR3 extends over 12 amino acids. The germline V gene has CDR1 SGHRS and CDR2 YFSETQ. In nucleotides, the CDR3 is TGCGCCAGCAGCTATCGCACAGATACGCAGTATTTT. It translates to CASSYRTDTQYF.

This clonotype was counted many times. The rearrangement links TRBV12-3 or TRBV12-4 to TRBJ2-2; the match to TRBD2 covers 12 bases. J gave up 5 bases and V 6 bases, and 4 bases lay outside the gene matches. The CDR3 length is 15 residues. CDR3 sequence: CASSTGTSGTGELFF. CDR3 DNA: TGTGCCAGCAGCACCGGGACTAGCGGGACCGGGGAGCTGTTTTTT.

This clonotype was detected ten times or more. This chain links TRBV28 with TRBJ1-5; TRBD1 aligns across 9 bases. This CDR3 is built from 15 residues. CDR1 is MDHEN and CDR2 is SYDVKM in the germline V gene. Trimming took 5 bases from V and 2 from J; bases not matched to a gene: 4. For the CDR3, the DNA is TGTGCCAGCAGTACACAGGGGGCCGGCAATCAGCCCCAGCATTTT. It is translated as CASSTQGAGNQPQHF.

V and J are TRBV9 and TRBJ2-2; D tentatively fits TRBD1 or TRBD2 (5 bases each). CDR3 length: 13 amino acids. CDR1 and CDR2 from the germline V gene are SGDLS and YYNGEE. Trimming left V 2 bases short and J 7 bases short, with 9 bases between. CDR3 nucleotides: TGTGCCAGCAGCGTTGGGACGTTCGGGGAGCTGTTTTTT. Translated: CASSVGTFGELFF.

This clonotype was counted at least ten times. CDR3 coding DNA: TGTGCCACCTCAGGGGGTGATATGAACACCGGGGAGCTGTTTTTT. Protein: CATSGGDMNTGELFF. The V gene is TRBV6-1, the J gene TRBJ2-2, with 7 bases identical to TRBD1. Germline CDR1 reads MNHNS; CDR2 reads SASEGT. Unmatched junction bases numbered 9, after V lost 10 bases and J lost 1 base. The CDR3 length is 15 residues.

The chain employs TRBV11-2 and TRBJ2-3; D is perhaps TRBD2 (6 bases). The CDR3 consists of 14 residues. V was clipped by 1 base and J by 4 bases, with 9 bases between them. Germline V lookup: CDR1 SGHAT, CDR2 FQNNGV. The CDR3 loop is CASSLVGRADTQYF. In DNA form, the CDR3 reads TGTGCCAGCAGCTTAGTCGGGAGAGCAGATACGCAGTATTTT. Combining the CDR3 with reference TRBV11-2 and TRBJ2-3 gives the whole variable domain EAGVAQSPRYKIIEKRQSVAFWCNPISGHATLYWYQQILGQGPKLLIQFQNNGVVDDSQLPKDRFSAERLKGVDSTLKIQPAKLEDSAVYLCASSLVGRADTQYFGPGTRLTVL.

This clonotype came up many times. J is TRBJ2-1 and V is TRBV6-5; 7 positions agree with TRBD1. Germline V gene sequence: CDR1 MNHEY, CDR2 SVGAGI. The CDR3 is made up of 15 amino acids. J was trimmed by 10 bases and V by 4 bases; bases with no gene match: 13. CDR3 amino acids: CASSSPGQKDGEQFF. The CDR3 nucleotides read TGTGCCAGCAGTTCTCCGGGACAGAAAGATGGAGAGCAGTTCTTC.

The chain links TRBV3-1 to TRBJ2-3; 8 bases agree with TRBD2. Germline CDR1 reads LGHDT; CDR2 reads YNNKEL (reference sequence). V dropped 1 base and J dropped 6; count of bases not matched to a gene: 6. The CDR3 is 15 amino acids. CDR3 sequence: CASSQAGGSGDTQYF. CDR3 DNA: TGTGCCAGCAGCCAAGCGGGAGGGTCGGGGGATACGCAGTATTTT.

This clonotype was seen only once. A much larger clone differs from this one at a single base, so this may be a read error. J is TRBJ2-3 and V is TRBV2, with D possibly being TRBD2 (5 bases). Germline CDR1 and CDR2: SNHLY and FYNNEI. The length of the CDR3 is 12 residues. CDR3 sequence: CTSGLPRDTQYF. DNA for the CDR3: TGTACCAGCGGACTGCCGCGGGATACGCAGTATTTT.

The table lists this clonotype with many counts. CDR3 DNA: TGTGCCAGCAGCCAAGTATCACCCTACGAGCAGTACTTC. Translation gives CASSQVSPYEQYF. V and J are TRBV3-1 and TRBJ2-7; D unresolved. V was trimmed by 1 base and J by 2 bases, leaving 6 bases between them. The CDR3 length is 13 residues. Germline CDR1 and CDR2: LGHDT and YNNKEL (reference sequence).

This clonotype was recorded at least ten times. This chain links TRBV7-9 with TRBJ2-1; TRBD2 matches at 10 bases. Germline values: CDR1 SEHNR, CDR2 FQNEAQ (reference sequence). The CDR3 runs 17 residues. V lost 1 base and J lost 6; bases outside the gene matches: 9. The CDR3 DNA reads as TGTGCCAGCAGCTTAGATTCTAGCGGGAGAGTCAGCAATGAGCAGTTCTTC. The encoded protein is CASSLDSSGRVSNEQFF.

Of note for this clonotype: Germline is not matched at one junction end, which may reflect a read error. The genes are TRBV7-7 and TRBJ2-3; 9 bases are a match to TRBD2. This CDR3 spans 14 amino acids. Germline CDR1 is SSHAT and CDR2 is FNYEAQ (reference sequence). The CDR3 loop reads CASSEGLAVDTQYF. CDR3 DNA sequence: TGTGCTAGCAGCGAGGGACTAGCAGTAGATACGCAGTATTTT.